Each of the 8 T cell receptor beta chains below was sequenced from the same sample in a study of blood T cell repertoires in COVID-19. The data were produced by immunoSEQ multiplex PCR, yet TCRdb's version contains in-frame clones alone and is incomplete. The table has 250,000 to 350,000 clones, approximately 93% seen once; the top ten hold over 2%. The sample taken for sequencing was peripheral blood. These receptors were collected from a woman in her 30s with COVID-19, enrolled during active disease.

The chain is built from TRBV5-4 and TRBJ1-1; 9 bases are a match to TRBD1. Germline lookup yields CDR1 SGHNT and CDR2 YYREEE (reference sequence). The CDR3 loop spans 14 amino acids. The ends lost 0 bases at V and 8 bases at J; junction bases unmatched: 5. The CDR3 coding sequence is TGTGCCAGCAGCTTGGTGGGACAGGGTTACGAAGCTTTCTTT. Translating gives CASSLVGQGYEAFF.

The V and J genes are TRBV3-1 (or the pseudogene TRBV3-2) and TRBJ2-2; TRBD1 aligns across 8 bases. The ends lost 4 bases at V and 5 bases at J; junction bases unmatched: 9. The germline CDR1 and CDR2 sequences are LGHDT and YNNKEL (reference sequence). This CDR3 has 16 residues. CDR3 sequence (DNA): TGTGCCAGCAGCCCCCGCCAGGGGGCGTCAACCGGGGAGCTGTTTTTT. Its translation is CASSPRQGASTGELFF.

The V call is TRBV10-3, the J call TRBJ1-2, with 9 bases fitting TRBD1. Trimming at V came to 3 bases and at J to 5 bases, leaving 4 bases not matched to a gene. The CDR3 has 14 residues. Per the germline V gene, CDR1 is ENHRY and CDR2 is SYGVKD. CDR3 sequence: CAISDAGTGYGYTF. The CDR3 nucleotides are TGTGCCATCAGTGATGCCGGGACAGGGTATGGCTACACCTTC.

The rearrangement uses TRBV2 and TRBJ1-6; TRBD1 might be the D (5 bases). The CDR3 runs to 17 residues. Germline-derived CDR1 and CDR2 are SNHLY and FYNNEI. Deletions cut 4 bases from V and 6 bases from J, with 19 bases between. CDR3 nucleotide sequence: TGTGCCAGCAGTGCGCAGGGCCAGCTCGAAGTTAATTCACCCCTCCACTTT. Protein sequence: CASSAQGQLEVNSPLHF.

The chain joins TRBV19 to TRBJ1-6; TRBD1 aligns across 9 bases. The CDR3 runs 15 residues. The germline V gene encodes CDR1 LNHDA and CDR2 SQIVND (reference sequence). V gave up 5 bases and J gave up 6 bases; unmatched junction bases: 5. The CDR3 nucleotides read TGTGCCAGTAGTCCCATGACAGGGGGTAATTCACCCCTCCACTTT. The encoded protein is CASSPMTGGNSPLHF.

The chain uses TRBV7-9 and TRBJ1-6, with TRBD1 identical over 10 bases. Germline V gives CDR1 SEHNR, CDR2 FQNEAQ (reference sequence). There are 15 residues in the CDR3. Trimming cost V 4 bases and J 5 bases; bases outside gene matches: 2. The CDR3 DNA reads TGTGCCAGCAGCTCCGGGACAGGGGATAATTCACCCCTCCACTTT. This gives the protein CASSSGTGDNSPLHF.

This clone has ten or more counts. The V and J genes are TRBV10-1 and TRBJ1-6; D may be TRBD1 (5 bases). The CDR3 runs 14 residues. Per the germline V gene, CDR1 is WNHNN and CDR2 is SYGVQD (reference sequence). V shed 4 bases and J shed 9 bases, with 13 bases lying between them. The DNA for the CDR3 is TGCGCCAGCAGTGCGGGACTAGAGGGTTCACCCCTCCACTTT. As protein: CASSAGLEGSPLHF.

The rearrangement links TRBV5-6 to TRBJ2-1; 10 bases are a match to TRBD1. Looked up from germline, CDR1 is SGHDT and CDR2 is YYEEEE. The CDR3 loop spans 16 amino acids. V shed 5 bases, J shed 2 bases, and the junction held 7 bases outside the gene matches. The CDR3 region is CASRSGTGEPYNEQFF. For the CDR3, the DNA is TGTGCCAGCAGATCCGGGACAGGGGAACCCTACAATGAGCAGTTCTTC.